This T cell receptor beta chain is from a study of blood T cells in healthy people across ages. Study-wide background: Template switching recovered approximately one barcoded beta molecule for every two T cells.

In regard to this clonotype: Antigen: not known.

Findings and limits, study-wide: PBMCs were not sorted, which prevented a conclusive comparison of naive versus antigen-experienced cells.

The CDR3 extends over 17 amino acids. V lost 0 bases and J lost 6, with 23 bases in between. Germline V gives CDR1 DFQATT, CDR2 SNEGSKA (reference sequence). PCR was performed a second time for roughly 7 to 11 cycles using a sample-barcoded 5' primer and a J-beta primer mix. TCRdb reprocessed the 5' RACE reads via MiXCR and lists one record per CDR3 protein. The table lists under 800,000 distinct CDR3 sequences, roughly 47% of them singletons. The TCR comes from a woman aged 55-70 years in good health. V and J are TRBV20-1 and TRBJ1-2, with D maybe TRBD1 (5 bases). The sample taken for sequencing was blood. The CDR3 spells CSARDVNVGGDQNGYTF. In DNA form, the CDR3 reads TGCAGTGCTAGAGATGTGAACGTGGGGGGTGATCAAAATGGCTACACCTTC.